A single sample gave rise to the 18 T cell receptor beta chains below, sequenced in a study of OX40 agonist ivuxolimab in advanced cancers. The protocol was immunoSEQ multiplex PCR, while the TCRdb copy is restricted to in-frame clones and leaves out a portion. The data contain 73,000 or so clones, approximately 85% of them singletons. This material consisted of CD4+ or CD8+ T cells sorted from blood, taken in a trial of the OX40 agonist ivuxolimab. Every receptor here comes from an adult with an advanced solid tumor such as melanoma, head and neck, liver or kidney cancer.

The V and J genes are TRBV9 and TRBJ1-4; 8 bases align to TRBD1. Looked up from germline, CDR1 is SGDLS and CDR2 is YYNGEE. V lost 3 bases and J lost 2; bases outside the gene matches: 3. CDR3 length equals 15 residues. CDR3 DNA: TGTGCCAGCAGCGCAGACAGGGGCACTAATGAAAAACTGTTTTTT. Translation: CASSADRGTNEKLFF.

The chain links TRBV2 to TRBJ1-1; possible D gene TRBD1, 6 bases. The CDR3 runs to 15 residues. V lost 6 bases and J 2 bases, leaving 16 bases between the germline ends. The germline gives CDR1 SNHLY, CDR2 FYNNEI. CDR3 region: CASSEQGFGNTEAFF. In DNA form, the CDR3 reads TGTGCCAGCAGCGAACAGGGATTTGGTAACACTGAAGCTTTCTTT.

The chain couples TRBV19 to TRBJ1-1; D perhaps matches TRBD1 (5 bases). The V gene lost 7 bases and the J gene lost 3 bases, with 15 bases spanning the gap. The CDR3 loop spans 14 amino acids. Per germline, CDR1 LNHDA and CDR2 SQIVND (reference sequence). CDR3 amino acids: CASTRLEGYTEAFF. The CDR3 region has the DNA TGTGCCAGTACCCGACTCGAGGGGTACACTGAAGCTTTCTTT.

This chain connects TRBV20-1 to TRBJ2-4, with TRBD2 matching 7 bases. Per the germline V gene, CDR1 is DFQATT and CDR2 is SNEGSKA (reference sequence). Trimming removed 1 base from V and 9 bases from J; junction bases left unmatched: 0. This CDR3 has 11 amino acids. The CDR3 loop reads CSARGEGIQYF. For the CDR3, the DNA is TGCAGTGCTAGAGGGGAGGGCATTCAGTACTTC.

The V call is TRBV2, the J call TRBJ1-6; 7 bases line up with TRBD1. The CDR3 is made up of 14 amino acids. Germline V gene lookup returns CDR1 SNHLY and CDR2 FYNNEI. The V and J ends lost 7 bases and 10 bases, in that order; junction bases with no gene match: 10. The CDR3 DNA reads TGTGCCAGCATCTTCAGGGGGGGAGGATCACCCCTCCACTTT. Amino acids: CASIFRGGGSPLHF.

This chain uses TRBV2 with TRBJ1-1; 7 nucleotides line up with TRBD1. The CDR3 sequence is 14 residues long. The V gene end was trimmed by 7 bases and the J gene end by 5 bases; junction bases not matched to a gene: 10. CDR1 and CDR2 from the germline V gene are SNHLY and FYNNEI. In DNA form, the CDR3 reads TGTGCCAGCACGACAGGGAGGGTGGGAACTGAAGCTTTCTTT. Its translation is CASTTGRVGTEAFF.

The gene calls are TRBV11-1 and TRBJ2-1, with 8 nucleotides matching TRBD2. Germline-derived CDR1 and CDR2 are SGHAT and FQDESV (reference sequence). V trimming: 4 bases; J trimming: 8 bases; junction bases outside the gene matches: 4. CDR3 length equals 13 residues. This chain's CDR3 is CASSYSGADEQFF. CDR3 sequence (DNA): TGTGCCAGCAGCTATAGCGGGGCGGATGAGCAGTTCTTC.

This sequence joins TRBV7-9 and TRBJ2-5, with TRBD1 matching 10 bases. The trim removed 6 bases at V and 1 base at J, leaving 11 bases unmatched. Per germline, CDR1 SEHNR and CDR2 FQNEAQ (reference sequence). The CDR3 covers 17 residues. CDR3 DNA: TGTGCCAGCAGACTAGTGGGACAGGGGCCAGCCCAAGAGACCCAGTACTTC. The encoded protein is CASRLVGQGPAQETQYF.

V usage is TRBV28 and J usage is TRBJ2-5; the match to TRBD2 covers 10 bases. CDR3 length: 16 amino acids. Germline CDR1 and CDR2: MDHEN and SYDVKM. The V and J ends lost 4 bases and 5 bases, in that order; junction bases with no gene match: 10. The CDR3 here is CASSSPQAGGRETQYF. DNA of the CDR3: TGTGCCAGCAGTTCCCCGCAAGCGGGGGGGCGGGAGACCCAGTACTTC.

The V call is TRBV9, the J call TRBJ1-2; 9 positions match TRBD1. Germline CDR1 is SGDLS and CDR2 is YYNGEE. The CDR3 sequence is 15 residues long. The V gene end was trimmed by 0 bases and the J gene end by 4 bases; junction bases not matched to a gene: 4. Written as DNA, the CDR3 is TGTGCCAGCAGCGTAGACCCGGGACAGGGCTATGGCTACACCTTC. Amino acid sequence: CASSVDPGQGYGYTF. Full variable domain (outside the CDR3, taken from reference TRBV9 and TRBJ1-2): DSGVTQTPKHLITATGQRVTLRCSPRSGDLSVYWYQQSLDQGLQFLIQYYNGEERAKGNILERFSAQQFPDLHSELNLSSLELGDSALYFCASSVDPGQGYGYTFGSGTRLTVV.

This clone was seen once. V and J are TRBV5-4 and TRBJ2-2, with 11 bases aligning to TRBD2. V was pared by 4 bases and J by 5 bases, with 4 bases of the junction left unmatched. Germline lookup yields CDR1 SGHNT and CDR2 YYREEE (reference sequence). This CDR3 spans 15 amino acids. The CDR3 region is CASSPRTSGTGELFF. CDR3 bases: TGTGCCAGCAGCCCCCGGACTAGCGGGACCGGGGAGCTGTTTTTT.

The chain couples TRBV6-5 to TRBJ2-2, with D unresolved. The CDR3 is 16 residues long. Per the germline V gene, CDR1 is MNHEY and CDR2 is SVGAGI. Deletions cut 4 bases from V and 0 bases from J, with 12 bases between. The CDR3 here is CASSFEGGPNTGELFF. Written as DNA, the CDR3 is TGTGCCAGCAGTTTTGAAGGCGGCCCGAACACCGGGGAGCTGTTTTTT.

The rearrangement uses TRBV11-2 and TRBJ2-1; no firm D call. The CDR3 contains 15 residues. Trimming took off 0 bases at V and 2 bases at J, with 8 bases between the two ends. CDR1 is SGHAT and CDR2 is FQNNGV in the germline V gene. CDR3 residues: CASSLDLGAYNEQFF. CDR3 nucleotide sequence: TGTGCCAGCAGCTTAGATCTGGGCGCCTACAATGAGCAGTTCTTC.

This rearrangement joins TRBV7-3 to TRBJ2-5, with D unclear. CDR3 length: 13 residues. The V end lost 5 bases, the J end lost 6 bases, and 13 bases lay between the germline ends. Germline-derived CDR1 and CDR2 are SGHTA and FQGTGA. The DNA of the CDR3 is TGTGCCAGCAGCCCGGATGAGAAGCAGACCCAGTACTTC. Translating it yields CASSPDEKQTQYF. The whole variable domain, filled in from reference TRBV7-3 and TRBJ2-5, reads GAGVSQTPSNKVTEKGKYVELRCDPISGHTALYWYRQSLGQGPEFLIYFQGTGAADDSGLPNDRFFAVRPEGSVSTLKIQRTERGDSAVYLCASSPDEKQTQYFGPGTRLLVL.

The V gene is TRBV29-1, the J gene TRBJ1-5; 10 nucleotides align to TRBD1. The CDR3 has 13 residues. CDR1 and CDR2 (germline): SQVTM, ANQGSEA. The V and J ends lost 7 bases and 3 bases, in that order; junction bases with no gene match: 3. The CDR3 region is CSGGQGYNQPQHF. The CDR3 coding sequence is TGCAGCGGGGGACAGGGGTACAATCAGCCCCAGCATTTT.

The gene calls are TRBV18 and TRBJ1-2; TRBD1 aligns across 7 bases. The CDR3 is 15 amino acids. Germline V CDR1 and CDR2: KGHSH, LQKENI. Germline trimming cut 5 bases from V and 0 bases from J; bases unmatched to any gene: 6. DNA for the CDR3: TGTGCCAGCTCATTACAGGGGTTAGCTAACTATGGCTACACCTTC. Translation gives CASSLQGLANYGYTF.

This rearrangement joins TRBV5-4 to TRBJ2-3, with 9 positions matching TRBD2. This CDR3 region has 16 residues. V gave up 1 base and J gave up 11 bases; unmatched junction bases: 14. Per the germline V gene, CDR1 is SGHNT and CDR2 is YYREEE (reference sequence). CDR3 in amino acids: CASSLFTASGALRQYF. In nucleotides, the CDR3 is TGTGCCAGCAGCTTGTTTACGGCTAGCGGGGCCCTAAGGCAGTATTTT.

The chain links TRBV11-3 to TRBJ1-3; D is ambiguous. The CDR3 loop spans 13 amino acids. In germline, CDR1 is SGHNT, CDR2 YENEEA. The ends were cut back, 1 base at V and 7 bases at J, with 8 bases in the middle. CDR3 loop: CASSLVCRNTIYF. In nucleotides, the CDR3 is TGTGCCAGCAGCTTAGTATGCCGGAACACCATATATTTT.